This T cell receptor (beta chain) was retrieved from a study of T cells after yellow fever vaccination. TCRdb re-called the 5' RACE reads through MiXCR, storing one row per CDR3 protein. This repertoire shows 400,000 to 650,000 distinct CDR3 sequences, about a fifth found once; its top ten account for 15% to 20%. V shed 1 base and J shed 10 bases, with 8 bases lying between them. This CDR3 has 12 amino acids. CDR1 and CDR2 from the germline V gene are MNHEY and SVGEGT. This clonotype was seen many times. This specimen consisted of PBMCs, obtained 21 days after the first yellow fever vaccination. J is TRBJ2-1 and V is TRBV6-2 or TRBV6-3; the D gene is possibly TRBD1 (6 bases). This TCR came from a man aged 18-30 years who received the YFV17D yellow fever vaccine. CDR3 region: CASSYWTDEQFF. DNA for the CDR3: TGTGCCAGCAGTTACTGGACAGACGAGCAGTTCTTC.